These 7 T cell receptor beta chains were sequenced from one sample in a study of OX40 agonist ivuxolimab in advanced cancers. TCRdb keeps only in-frame clones here, not all; method: immunoSEQ multiplex PCR. The repertoire holds 65,000 to 75,000 clones, 82% seen once, with about 0.42% in the top ten. Specimen: CD4+ or CD8+ T cells sorted from blood, collected in a trial of the OX40 agonist ivuxolimab. Receptors were obtained from an adult with an advanced solid tumor such as melanoma, head and neck, liver or kidney cancer.

V and J are TRBV28 and TRBJ1-2, with D maybe TRBD1 (5 bases). Per the germline V gene, CDR1 is MDHEN and CDR2 is SYDVKM. V was shortened by 8 bases and J by 4 bases, with 14 bases between the two germline ends. The CDR3 length is 13 residues. DNA of the CDR3: TGTGCCAGCGGACAAGGCGGTTTCTATGGCTACACCTTC. Translating gives CASGQGGFYGYTF.

The chain couples TRBV7-9 to TRBJ1-4; TRBD1 matches at 7 bases. This CDR3 has 15 amino acids. V lost 3 bases, J lost 7 bases, and 8 bases stayed unmatched. Germline CDR1 SEHNR, CDR2 FQNEAQ (reference sequence). The CDR3 DNA is TGTGCCAGCAGCTTGGGGGACAGAGGCTCTGAAAAACTGTTTTTT. The encoded protein is CASSLGDRGSEKLFF.

This clone turned up a few times. This chain connects TRBV18 to TRBJ1-1; D ambiguous. Trimming stripped 3 bases from V and 2 bases from J, with 7 bases between. Germline CDR1 reads KGHSH; CDR2 reads LQKENI. The CDR3 has 13 amino acids. The CDR3 region is CASSPAANTEAFF. In DNA, the CDR3 is TGTGCCAGCTCACCCGCTGCTAACACTGAAGCTTTCTTT.

The chain uses TRBV6-5 and TRBJ1-1; D ambiguous. The CDR3 extends over 14 amino acids. Trimming took off 2 bases at V and 5 bases at J, with 12 bases between the two ends. Germline V gene sequence: CDR1 MNHEY, CDR2 SVGAGI. CDR3 residues: CASSYVLGLTEAFF. The DNA of the CDR3 is TGTGCCAGCAGTTACGTATTAGGATTAACTGAAGCTTTCTTT.

This clone was recorded only once. V usage is TRBV9 and J usage is TRBJ1-2, with D hard to call. Trimming pared 3 bases from V and 5 bases from J, leaving 8 bases between. The CDR3 has 12 amino acids. From germline, CDR1 is SGDLS and CDR2 YYNGEE. The CDR3 DNA sequence: TGTGCCAGCAGCGCCAGAAGATATGGCTACACCTTC. Its protein product is CASSARRYGYTF. The entire variable domain, with the rest obtained from reference TRBV9 and TRBJ1-2, is as follows: DSGVTQTPKHLITATGQRVTLRCSPRSGDLSVYWYQQSLDQGLQFLIQYYNGEERAKGNILERFSAQQFPDLHSELNLSSLELGDSALYFCASSARRYGYTFGSGTRLTVV.

V and J are TRBV5-6 and TRBJ2-3; tentatively, D is TRBD1 (5 bases). V lost 2 bases to trimming and J lost 1 base, with 11 bases between them. Germline V gives CDR1 SGHDT, CDR2 YYEEEE. CDR3 size: 15 residues. CDR3 bases: TGTGCCAGCAGCTTCAGGCAGGGTGGCACAGATACGCAGTATTTT. Protein sequence: CASSFRQGGTDTQYF.

The J gene is TRBJ1-1, the V gene TRBV6-1; tentatively, D is TRBD1 (6 bases). Germline CDR1 and CDR2: MNHNS and SASEGT. The CDR3 spans 15 residues. V dropped 5 bases and J dropped 1 base, with 14 bases sitting between them. In DNA form, the CDR3 reads TGTGCCAGCAGTCGTCCGGGACACCCGAACACTGAAGCTTTCTTT. Residues: CASSRPGHPNTEAFF.